This T cell receptor (beta chain) was captured in a study of T cell repertoires in cytomegalovirus infection. Of note for this clonotype: The antigen is unknown.

TCRdb re-called the reads with MiXCR, one entry per CDR3 protein. The table lists 680,000 or so distinct CDR3 sequences, 33% of them singletons. The length of the CDR3 is 13 residues. Trimming took 3 bases from V and 1 from J, leaving 9 bases between them. In germline, CDR1 is DFQATT, CDR2 SNEGSKA (reference sequence). The specimen was cultured PBMCs, collected from culture after CMV antigen stimulation. This TCR was recovered from a human donor in good health (CMV status not recorded). Some clones in this sample may be carry-over from other donors' samples. This rearrangement joins TRBV20-1 to TRBJ1-1; the D is unclear. CDR3 sequence (DNA): TGCAGTGCTAGCGGTGGGTCGAACACTGAAGCTTTCTTT. This codes for CSASGGSNTEAFF.